This TCR beta chain was obtained from a study of Ad26.COV2.S vaccination and SARS-CoV-2 variants. This table comes from immunoSEQ multiplex PCR, and its TCRdb copy is limited to in-frame clones, with some not included. In the table there are roughly 400,000 clones, roughly 87% of which are singletons. Germline V CDR1 and CDR2: SGHVS, FNYEAQ. Trimming took off 3 bases at V and 4 bases at J, with 15 bases between the two ends. The length of the CDR3 is 16 residues. This clone has only one observation. This sample's treatment: 15 to 20 received Ad26.COV2.S at low or high dose, single or two shots; about five received placebo; per-sample allocation not given. Repertoires come from day 63 after the first vaccine or placebo injection.

The rearrangement uses TRBV7-6 and TRBJ2-2; D gene uncertain. This sequence originates from a person aged 18-60 years who received the Ad26.COV2.S COVID-19 vaccine or a placebo. The input for sequencing was peripheral blood, taken in a trial of Ad26.COV2.S vaccine versus placebo. The CDR3 is CASSFRVGATTGELFF. In nucleotides, the CDR3 is TGTGCCAGCAGCTTTAGAGTAGGAGCGACCACCGGGGAGCTGTTTTTT.